This record looks at one T cell receptor beta chain sequence and its context. This entry belongs to a study of cytomegalovirus exposure and HLA in healthy donors. This CDR3 has 15 amino acids. The V gene end was trimmed by 0 bases and the J gene end by 1 base; junction bases not matched to a gene: 1. Germline-derived CDR1 and CDR2 are SGHTS and YDEGEE. 13 Jbeta primers and 60 Vbeta primers were used for the PCR. Libraries were prepared by immunoSEQ multiplex PCR; TCRdb keeps only in-frame clonotypes and omits some of them. The sample consists of some 170,000 clones, 77% of them appearing once. The chain is built from TRBV5-8 and TRBJ1-5; 7 nucleotides match TRBD1. The sequence was obtained from a woman aged 55 to 70 in good health and CMV-seropositive. The specimen sequenced was PBMCs. CDR3 sequence (DNA): TGTGCCAGCAGCTTGGAAGGGGGCAGCAATCAGCCCCAGCATTTT. This gives the protein CASSLEGGSNQPQHF.